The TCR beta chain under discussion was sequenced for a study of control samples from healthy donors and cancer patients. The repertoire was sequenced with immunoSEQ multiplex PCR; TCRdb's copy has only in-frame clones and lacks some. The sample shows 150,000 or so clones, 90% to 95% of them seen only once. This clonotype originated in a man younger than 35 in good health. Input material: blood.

The DNA for the CDR3 is TGCGCCAGCAGGTGGGATCACCTGGGGGTTGAAAAACTGTTTTTT. It is translated as CASRWDHLGVEKLFF. This chain links TRBV5-1 with TRBJ1-4, with D tentatively TRBD1 (5 bases). Per germline, CDR1 SGHRS and CDR2 YFSETQ. The CDR3 contains 15 residues. Deletions cut 5 bases from V and 7 bases from J, with 18 bases between.